A single sample gave rise to the 32 T cell receptor beta chains below, sequenced in a study of Ad26.COV2.S vaccination and SARS-CoV-2 variants. Treatment meaning: 15 to 20 received Ad26.COV2.S at low or high dose, single or two shots; five or six received placebo; per-sample allocation not given. Collection of samples fell on day 63 after the first vaccine or placebo injection. Sequenced by immunoSEQ multiplex PCR; TCRdb stores in-frame clones only, minus some. Of around 450,000 clones listed, about nine tenths are singletons. The starting material was peripheral blood, obtained in a trial of Ad26.COV2.S vaccine versus placebo. These receptor sequences come from a person aged 18-60 years who received the Ad26.COV2.S COVID-19 vaccine or a placebo.

V and J are TRBV5-6 and TRBJ2-2, with 7 bases fitting TRBD1. V lost 2 bases to trimming and J lost 5 bases; unmatched junction nucleotides: 6. CDR3 length equals 15 residues. The V gene's germline CDR1 is SGHDT and CDR2 YYEEEE. The CDR3 spells CASSLTYRGTGELFF. CDR3 nucleotides: TGTGCCAGCAGCTTAACGTACAGGGGAACCGGGGAGCTGTTTTTT.

The chain combines TRBV7-9 with TRBJ1-2; D possibly corresponds to TRBD1 (5 bases). The length of the CDR3 is 16 residues. V gave up 4 bases and J gave up 0 bases, with 15 bases separating them. CDR1 is SEHNR, CDR2 FQNEAQ, per germline (reference sequence). The CDR3 DNA reads as TGTGCCAGCAGCTCCAAGTTACAGGTCGCTAACTATGGCTACACCTTC. Encoded protein: CASSSKLQVANYGYTF.

The chain is built from TRBV9 and TRBJ2-1; 8 nucleotides match TRBD1. The V and J ends lost 3 bases and 0 bases, in that order; junction bases with no gene match: 5. The germline gives CDR1 SGDLS, CDR2 YYNGEE. This CDR3 contains 16 residues. The CDR3 here is CASSGTGGSSYNEQFF. In nucleotides, the CDR3 is TGTGCCAGCAGCGGTACAGGGGGAAGCTCCTACAATGAGCAGTTCTTC.

J is TRBJ2-1 and V is TRBV24-1; D may be TRBD2 (5 bases). Germline V gene lookup returns CDR1 KGHDR and CDR2 SFDVKD. V was cut by 8 bases and J by 7 bases, with 14 bases left in between. The CDR3 is 13 amino acids. For the CDR3, the DNA is TGTGCCACCAACGGCGGGTCTGGGAATGAGCAGTTCTTC. Translation gives CATNGGSGNEQFF.

This clone appeared a single time. This chain connects TRBV29-1 to TRBJ1-1; D unclear. Germline-derived CDR1 and CDR2 are SQVTM and ANQGSEA. The CDR3 spans 11 residues. Trimming removed 5 bases at V and 1 base at J, with 5 bases between. CDR3 nucleotide sequence: TGCAGCGTTCACGGGAACACTGAAGCTTTCTTT. It codes for CSVHGNTEAFF.

This sequence joins TRBV4-1 and TRBJ1-4, with a weak D call TRBD1 (5 bases). With 0 bases removed from V and 0 bases from J, the gap between germline ends came to 14 bases. The CDR3 is 18 residues long. In germline, CDR1 is MGHRA, CDR2 YSYEKL. The CDR3 loop reads CASSQDLDRGTTNEKLFF. CDR3 DNA: TGCGCCAGCAGCCAAGATCTGGATCGGGGCACAACTAATGAAAAACTGTTTTTT.

The chain couples TRBV12-3 or TRBV12-4 to TRBJ1-2, with D uncertain. The CDR3 contains 11 residues. V was trimmed by 3 bases and J by 8 bases, leaving 7 bases between them. The CDR3 spells CASSFKMGYTF. CDR3 nucleotides: TGTGCCAGCAGTTTCAAAATGGGCTACACCTTC.

V is TRBV30 and J is TRBJ1-3, with a weak D call TRBD1 (5 bases). Germline CDR1 GTSNPN, CDR2 SVGIG (reference sequence). V gave up 0 bases and J gave up 4 bases, with 16 bases separating them. The CDR3 is 16 amino acids. For the CDR3, the DNA is TGTGCCTGGAGTGTTTTTTATAAGGGGAAAGGAAACACCATATATTTT. It is translated as CAWSVFYKGKGNTIYF.

This chain uses TRBV18 with TRBJ1-1; weak D call: TRBD1 (5 bases). Germline assignment: CDR1 KGHSH and CDR2 LQKENI. This CDR3 contains 14 residues. The ends were cut back, 4 bases at V and 4 bases at J, with 13 bases in the middle. The CDR3 reads CASSQEGLPTEAFF. CDR3 DNA: TGTGCCAGCTCACAAGAGGGACTGCCCACTGAAGCTTTCTTT.

The rearrangement links TRBV5-4 to TRBJ2-3; D is possibly TRBD1 (6 bases). The CDR3 consists of 14 residues. Germline V lookup: CDR1 SGHNT, CDR2 YYREEE (reference sequence). Trimming shortened V by 4 bases and J by 3 bases, and 12 bases separated the two germline ends. CDR3 amino acids: CASSLETGTDTQYF. Here the CDR3 DNA reads TGTGCCAGCAGCCTAGAGACAGGTACAGATACGCAGTATTTT.

The rearrangement joins TRBV24-1 to TRBJ1-2; a weak D match, TRBD1 (5 bases). V was shortened by 5 bases and J by 3 bases, with 18 bases between the two germline ends. This CDR3 region has 16 residues. Germline CDR1 is KGHDR and CDR2 is SFDVKD. CDR3 coding DNA: TGTGCCACCAGTGTTCTGCAGGGTCCTTCGGACTATGGCTACACCTTC. It codes for CATSVLQGPSDYGYTF.

The chain links TRBV7-8 to TRBJ2-1; TRBD2 matches 11 bases. The CDR3 consists of 13 residues. With 6 bases clipped from V and 12 bases from J, the junction kept 7 bases outside the gene matches. The germline V gene has CDR1 SGHVS and CDR2 FQNEAQ. The CDR3: CASRGVLAGGQFF. In DNA, the CDR3 is TGTGCCAGCAGGGGAGTGCTAGCGGGAGGGCAGTTCTTC.

The chain couples TRBV27 to TRBJ2-5; 7 nucleotides line up with TRBD2. Losses at the gene ends were 5 bases for V and 7 bases for J; bases not matched to a gene: 7. Germline V gives CDR1 MNHEY, CDR2 SMNVEV (reference sequence). This CDR3 region has 13 residues. Here the CDR3 DNA reads TGTGCCAGCAGTCCTCGGGGGAGGGGGACCCAGTACTTC. Translation gives CASSPRGRGTQYF.

The V call is TRBV7-3, the J call TRBJ2-2; 7 bases are shared with TRBD1. This CDR3 comprises 15 residues. V gave up 6 bases and J gave up 4 bases; unmatched junction bases: 8. Germline V gene data show CDR1 as SGHTA and CDR2 as FQGTGA. CDR3 in DNA: TGTGCCAGCAGACTAGGGGGCTCGGGCACCGGGGAGCTGTTTTTT. Translated, it gives CASRLGGSGTGELFF.

The chain is built from TRBV18 and TRBJ2-7; a possible D gene is TRBD1 (6 bases). The CDR3 runs 15 residues. Looked up from germline, CDR1 is KGHSH and CDR2 is LQKENI. V lost 2 bases, J lost 2 bases, and 13 bases lay in between. Here the CDR3 reads CASSPTGPITYEQYF. CDR3 nucleotides: TGTGCCAGCTCACCAACAGGGCCTATAACCTACGAGCAGTACTTC. Full variable domain (outside the CDR3, taken from reference TRBV18 and TRBJ2-7): NAGVMQNPRHLVRRRGQEARLRCSPMKGHSHVYWYRQLPEEGLKFMVYLQKENIIDESGMPKERFSAEFPKEGPSILRIQQVVRGDSAAYFCASSPTGPITYEQYFGPGTRLTVT.

This clone was seen only a few times. V is TRBV6-5 and J is TRBJ2-2; D might be TRBD2 (6 bases). Deletions cut 7 bases from V and 0 bases from J, with 12 bases between. Germline CDR1 is MNHEY and CDR2 is SVGAGI. The CDR3 extends over 15 amino acids. The CDR3: CASNGRGTNTGELFF. In DNA, the CDR3 is TGTGCCAGCAACGGTCGGGGGACGAACACCGGGGAGCTGTTTTTT.

This clone was seen a few times. The V call is TRBV4-3, the J call TRBJ2-7, with D perhaps TRBD1 (5 bases). Deletions cut 0 bases from V and 5 bases from J, with 14 bases between. The CDR3 runs 15 residues. Germline V gives CDR1 LGHNA, CDR2 YSLEER. CDR3 sequence (DNA): TGCGCCAGCAGCCAAGATATCGGCAGGGCGGACGAGCAGTACTTC. This sequence encodes CASSQDIGRADEQYF.

The chain links TRBV28 to TRBJ1-2, with TRBD1 matching over 9 bases. Germline V gene sequence: CDR1 MDHEN, CDR2 SYDVKM. With V trimmed by 8 bases and J by 8 bases, 18 bases remained unmatched. There are 16 residues in the CDR3. The CDR3 coding sequence is TGTGCCAGCGATTCGCGACCGGGACAGGGTTTGTGGGGCTACACCTTC. This translates into CASDSRPGQGLWGYTF.

CDR3 sequence (DNA): TGTGCCTGGAGTGGGATTATACTAGCCAAAAACATTCAGTACTTC. The encoded protein is CAWSGIILAKNIQYF. The chain employs TRBV30 and TRBJ2-4; no firm D call. Germline CDR1 reads GTSNPN; CDR2 reads SVGIG (reference sequence). The CDR3 extends over 15 amino acids. The V end lost 1 base, the J end lost 0 bases, and 10 bases lay between the germline ends. Variable domain in full (rest from reference TRBV30 and TRBJ2-4): SQTIHQWPATLVQPVGSPLSLECTVEGTSNPNLYWYRQAAGRGLQLLFYSVGIGQISSEVPQNLSASRPQDRQFILSSKKLLLSDSGFYLCAWSGIILAKNIQYFGAGTRLSVL.

This clone was seen a few times. The chain links TRBV14 to TRBJ1-1; D call uncertain. Trimming took 4 bases from V and 2 from J, leaving 8 bases between them. Looked up from germline, CDR1 is SGHDN and CDR2 is FVKESK. The CDR3 length is 13 residues. The CDR3 here is CASSPSVNTEAFF. In DNA form, the CDR3 reads TGTGCCAGCAGCCCCTCGGTCAACACTGAAGCTTTCTTT.

This chain joins TRBV4-3 and TRBJ1-4; D perhaps matches TRBD1 (6 bases). V shed 3 bases and J shed 4 bases, with 15 bases lying between them. The CDR3 runs 16 residues. Germline values: CDR1 LGHNA, CDR2 YSLEER. The CDR3 sequence is CASSQANRAVNEKLFF. The CDR3 region has the DNA TGCGCCAGCAGCCAGGCAAACAGGGCAGTTAATGAAAAACTGTTTTTT.

The rearrangement links TRBV6-5 to TRBJ1-2; D is undetermined. The CDR3 sequence is 13 residues long. Trimming pared 6 bases from V and 5 bases from J, leaving 13 bases between. Germline values: CDR1 MNHEY, CDR2 SVGAGI. The DNA for the CDR3 is TGTGCCAGCAGCCAAAGCGGGGAGTATGGCTACACCTTC. The encoded protein is CASSQSGEYGYTF.

The V and J genes are TRBV19 and TRBJ2-1, with 12 bases identical to TRBD2. The CDR3 is made up of 17 amino acids. Germline V lookup: CDR1 LNHDA, CDR2 SQIVND (reference sequence). The junction had 6 bases not matched to a gene; V was cut back by 4 bases and J by 2 bases. The CDR3 DNA is TGTGCCAGTAGTACGACGACTAGCGGGAGCACCTACAATGAGCAGTTCTTC. Amino acids: CASSTTTSGSTYNEQFF. The variable domain in full, completed from reference TRBV19 and TRBJ2-1, reads DGGITQSPKYLFRKEGQNVTLSCEQNLNHDAMYWYRQDPGQGLRLIYYSQIVNDFQKGDIAEGYSVSREKKESFPLTVTSAQKNPTAFYLCASSTTTSGSTYNEQFFGPGTRLTVL.

The CDR3 sequence is CASSLEADTLHF. The CDR3, as DNA: TGTGCCAGCAGCTTGGAGGCGGACACCCTCCACTTT. This rearrangement joins TRBV5-5 to TRBJ1-6, with D possibly TRBD1 on 5 matching bases. The CDR3 is 12 residues long. V lost 0 bases to trimming and J lost 14 bases, with 9 bases between them. Germline V lookup: CDR1 SGHKS, CDR2 YYEKEE (reference sequence). The full variable domain, completed using reference TRBV5-5 and TRBJ1-6, is DAGVTQSPTHLIKTRGQQVTLRCSPISGHKSVSWYQQVLGQGPQFIFQYYEKEERGRGNFPDRFSARQFPNYSSELNVNALLLGDSALYLCASSLEADTLHFGNGTRLTVT.

This chain links TRBV5-1 with TRBJ2-2, with D unresolved. This CDR3 is built from 13 residues. Germline loops: CDR1 SGHRS, CDR2 YFSETQ. V lost 1 base and J lost 6, with 7 bases in between. The CDR3 region is CASSLSGSGELFF. The CDR3, as DNA: TGCGCCAGCAGCTTGAGTGGCTCCGGGGAGCTGTTTTTT.

This chain links TRBV5-4 with TRBJ1-3; 7 bases are a match to TRBD1. Germline V CDR1 and CDR2: SGHNT, YYREEE (reference sequence). The V gene end was trimmed by 1 base and the J gene end by 2 bases; junction bases not matched to a gene: 3. CDR3 length: 15 amino acids. The CDR3 bases are TGTGCCAGCAGCTTGTCCACAGGGGCTGGAAACACCATATATTTT. The encoded protein is CASSLSTGAGNTIYF.

V usage is TRBV7-2 and J usage is TRBJ2-1, with D maybe TRBD2 (5 bases). The CDR3 length is 15 residues. The V and J ends lost 2 bases and 6 bases respectively, with 14 bases between them. Germline V CDR1 and CDR2: SGHTA, FQGNSA. The CDR3 here is CASSLLAGVGNEQFF. Written as DNA, the CDR3 is TGTGCCAGCAGCTTACTAGCCGGAGTGGGCAATGAGCAGTTCTTC.

The chain combines TRBV6-5 with TRBJ2-7; the match to TRBD1 covers 7 bases. Trimming at V came to 4 bases and at J to 3 bases, leaving 6 bases not matched to a gene. Germline V gene data show CDR1 as MNHEY and CDR2 as SVGAGI. The CDR3 sequence is 14 residues long. CDR3 DNA: TGTGCCAGCAGTTTGACAGGGTCTAACTACGAGCAGTACTTC. Protein product: CASSLTGSNYEQYF.

This chain uses TRBV24-1 with TRBJ2-1, with 12 bases aligning to TRBD2. V was pared by 5 bases and J by 4 bases, with 8 bases of the junction left unmatched. The germline CDR1 and CDR2 sequences are KGHDR and SFDVKD. This CDR3 has 17 residues. CDR3 nucleotides: TGTGCCACCAGTGGCGAAATTGGGACTAGCGGGTACAATGAGCAGTTCTTC. It is translated as CATSGEIGTSGYNEQFF.

This clone was seen a few times. V usage is TRBV12-3 or TRBV12-4 and J usage is TRBJ1-6, with D hard to call. CDR3 size: 11 residues. The germline V and J ends were trimmed by 1 base and 16 bases, with 8 bases remaining between them. Written as DNA, the CDR3 is TGTGCCAGCAGTTTAGACGGGCCGCTCCACTTT. Amino acid sequence: CASSLDGPLHF.

The V gene is TRBV18, the J gene TRBJ2-1; TRBD1 is a possible D gene (5 bases). From germline, CDR1 is KGHSH and CDR2 LQKENI. Trimming shortened V by 3 bases and J by 6 bases, and 15 bases separated the two germline ends. The CDR3 runs 15 residues. The DNA for the CDR3 is TGTGCCAGCTCACCCCGAACGACAGTGGTCAATGAGCAGTTCTTC. Translating it yields CASSPRTTVVNEQFF.

This chain joins TRBV6-5 and TRBJ1-1; 7 bases line up with TRBD1. Trimming at V came to 9 bases and at J to 2 bases, leaving 6 bases not matched to a gene. CDR1 MNHEY and CDR2 SVGAGI come from the germline V gene. The CDR3 spans 13 residues. CDR3: CASRNRGNTEAFF. In nucleotides, the CDR3 is TGTGCCAGTCGAAACAGGGGAAACACTGAAGCTTTCTTT.